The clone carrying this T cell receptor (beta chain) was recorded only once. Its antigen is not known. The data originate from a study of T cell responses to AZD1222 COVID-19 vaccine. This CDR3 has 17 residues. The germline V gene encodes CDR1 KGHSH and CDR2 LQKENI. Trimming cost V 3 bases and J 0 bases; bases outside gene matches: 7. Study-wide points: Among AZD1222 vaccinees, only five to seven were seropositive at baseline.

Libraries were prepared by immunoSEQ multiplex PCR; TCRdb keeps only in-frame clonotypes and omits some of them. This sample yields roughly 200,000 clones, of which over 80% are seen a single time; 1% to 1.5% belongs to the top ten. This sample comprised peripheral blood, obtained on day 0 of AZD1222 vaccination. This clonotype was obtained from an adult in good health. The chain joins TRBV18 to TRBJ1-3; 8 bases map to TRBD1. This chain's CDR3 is CASSPLQQGDSGNTIYF. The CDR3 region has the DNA TGTGCCAGCTCACCGTTGCAACAGGGGGACTCTGGAAACACCATATATTTT.